The 27 T cell receptor beta chains below were found in one sample sequenced in a study of T-cell reconstitution after alpha-beta-depleted transplantation in children. The library targeted TCRbeta and was prepared with unique molecular identifiers. MiXCR, run by TCRdb on the PCR reads, gives a single entry per CDR3 protein. The profile shows 500,000 or so distinct CDR3 sequences, around a third of them singletons. Sample: PBMCs from the stem cell graft donor, taken from the stem cell graft. All receptors come from a human donor who donated a stem cell graft to a child with aplastic anemia.

This clonotype was found a few times. V and J are TRBV18 and TRBJ2-7, with D possibly matching TRBD1 (5 bases). The CDR3 loop spans 13 amino acids. The germline V gene has CDR1 KGHSH and CDR2 LQKENI. Trimming took off 2 bases at V and 2 bases at J, with 7 bases between the two ends. CDR3 in amino acids: CASSPGAPYEQYF. In DNA form, the CDR3 reads TGTGCCAGCTCACCAGGGGCCCCCTACGAGCAGTACTTC.

The chain carries TRBV18 and TRBJ2-7, with D maybe TRBD1 (6 bases). V lost 4 bases, J lost 0 bases, and 13 bases lay in between. CDR3 length: 15 residues. From germline, CDR1 is KGHSH and CDR2 LQKENI. The CDR3 loop reads CASSLRTASSYEQYV. The CDR3 DNA reads as TGTGCCAGCTCACTACGGACAGCTAGCTCCTACGAGCAGTACGTC.

The V gene is TRBV28, the J gene TRBJ1-5; 8 bases are a match to TRBD1. The germline V gene has CDR1 MDHEN and CDR2 SYDVKM. CDR3 size: 17 residues. Trimming at V came to 1 base and at J to 0 bases, leaving 5 bases not matched to a gene. CDR3 in amino acids: CASSLYGGQASNQPQHF. In DNA, the CDR3 is TGTGCCAGCAGTTTATATGGGGGACAGGCTAGCAATCAGCCCCAGCATTTT.

There are a few counts of this clonotype. The chain has TRBV29-1 and TRBJ2-5; maybe TRBD1 (6 bases). Germline V gene data show CDR1 as SQVTM and CDR2 as ANQGSEA. Trimming took 2 bases from V and 5 from J, leaving 15 bases between them. The CDR3 spans 14 residues. The CDR3, as DNA: TGCAGCGTTGAAACCAGGGGCGTCCACGAGACCCAGTACTTC. Its translation: CSVETRGVHETQYF.

V is TRBV6-8 and J is TRBJ2-7; D is tentatively TRBD1 or TRBD2 (5 bases each). This CDR3 spans 16 amino acids. Germline CDR1 reads MNHGY; CDR2 reads SAAAGT. The V gene lost 7 bases and the J gene lost 3 bases, with 22 bases spanning the gap. In DNA, the CDR3 is TGTGCCAGCACCCAAGTCCCGGGACGGACGAACTACGAGCAGTACGTC. Its protein product is CASTQVPGRTNYEQYV.

V gene TRBV7-9 combines with J gene TRBJ2-7; tentatively, D is TRBD1 or TRBD2 (5 bases each). Germline V gene lookup returns CDR1 SEHNR and CDR2 FQNEAQ (reference sequence). The V gene lost 5 bases and the J gene lost 7 bases, with 15 bases spanning the gap. This CDR3 region has 13 residues. The chain's CDR3 is CASSPPGRIEQYV. CDR3 nucleotide sequence: TGTGCCAGCAGCCCTCCGGGACGGATAGAGCAGTACGTC.

The chain uses TRBV10-3 and TRBJ1-2, with a possible D match to TRBD1 (6 bases). Germline V lookup: CDR1 ENHRY, CDR2 SYGVKD. The CDR3 is 17 residues long. V was pared by 0 bases and J by 6 bases, with 20 bases between. As DNA, the CDR3 is TGTGCCATCAGTGAGTCGTCTCGGGGGGCGAAAGGAAATGGCTACACCTTC. Encoded protein: CAISESSRGAKGNGYTF.

V gene TRBV9 combines with J gene TRBJ1-6; D is undetermined. The ends were cut back, 0 bases at V and 9 bases at J, with 13 bases in the middle. CDR1 is SGDLS and CDR2 is YYNGEE in the germline V gene. The CDR3 consists of 15 residues. CDR3 in DNA: TGTGCCAGCAGCGTAGGGCTTCAGGAAGGTTCACCCCTCCACTTT. Residues: CASSVGLQEGSPLHF.

This clonotype was detected a few times. The chain has TRBV4-3 and TRBJ1-2; D remains unclear. This CDR3 comprises 16 residues. Trimming took 0 bases from V and 5 from J, leaving 16 bases between them. Looked up from germline, CDR1 is LGHNA and CDR2 is YSLEER. The CDR3: CASSQDISGLRYGYTF. CDR3 nucleotides: TGCGCCAGCAGCCAAGATATCAGCGGATTGCGTTATGGCTACACCTTC.

V and J are TRBV4-3 and TRBJ2-5, with 10 bases aligning to TRBD1. V gave up 0 bases and J gave up 5 bases; unmatched junction bases: 6. CDR1 LGHNA and CDR2 YSLEER come from the germline V gene. The CDR3 length is 16 residues. The CDR3 DNA reads TGCGCCAGCAGCCAAGAAAGGGACAGGGGCCGGGAGACCCAGTACTTC. Protein: CASSQERDRGRETQYF.

The gene calls are TRBV10-3 and TRBJ1-1; TRBD1 might be the D (5 bases). V was clipped by 7 bases and J by 0 bases, with 15 bases between them. In germline, CDR1 is ENHRY, CDR2 SYGVKD. The CDR3 extends over 15 amino acids. CDR3 region: CAITPGTLMNTEAFF. CDR3 bases: TGTGCCATCACTCCGGGGACCCTCATGAACACTGAAGCTTTCTTT.

This clonotype has a handful of counts. The chain employs TRBV5-1 and TRBJ2-3; D is perhaps TRBD1 (6 bases). Trimming pared 4 bases from V and 6 bases from J, leaving 15 bases between. Per germline, CDR1 SGHRS and CDR2 YFSETQ. The CDR3 extends over 14 amino acids. CDR3 loop: CASSQDRGSDTQYF. The DNA for the CDR3 is TGCGCCAGCAGCCAGGACAGAGGGTCCGATACGCAGTATTTT.

The rearrangement joins TRBV12-3 or TRBV12-4 to TRBJ2-4, with 14 bases matching TRBD2. Trimming cost V 3 bases and J 1 base; bases outside gene matches: 5. The CDR3 has 18 amino acids. CDR3 region: CASSLTSGRAGAKNIQYF. The CDR3 nucleotides read TGTGCCAGCAGTTTGACTAGCGGGAGGGCGGGGGCCAAAAACATTCAGTACTTC.

This rearrangement joins TRBV12-3 or TRBV12-4 to TRBJ2-5, with D possibly TRBD2 on 7 matching bases. V lost 6 bases and J 1 base, leaving 15 bases between the germline ends. There are 15 residues in the CDR3. CDR3 amino acids: CASRSGGPVQETQYF. The DNA for the CDR3 is TGTGCCAGCAGGTCCGGGGGGCCTGTCCAAGAGACCCAGTACTTC.

The V gene is TRBV10-3, the J gene TRBJ1-3; the D gene is possibly TRBD1 (6 bases). V gave up 10 bases and J gave up 0 bases, with 10 bases separating them. The CDR3 contains 13 residues. The germline CDR1 and CDR2 sequences are ENHRY and SYGVKD. CDR3 in DNA: TGTGCCAACGGACAGAGCTCTGGAAACACCATATATTTT. Its protein product is CANGQSSGNTIYF.

J is TRBJ1-3 and V is TRBV20-1; D remains unclear. Per germline, CDR1 DFQATT and CDR2 SNEGSKA (reference sequence). V was shortened by 3 bases and J by 4 bases, with 19 bases between the two germline ends. The CDR3 loop spans 16 amino acids. Here the CDR3 reads CSARADSASLGNTIYF. For the CDR3, the DNA is TGCAGTGCTAGGGCGGACTCTGCCTCTCTAGGAAACACCATATATTTT.

V gene TRBV4-3 combines with J gene TRBJ1-2, with 7 bases matching TRBD1. V shed 0 bases, J shed 2 bases, and the junction held 6 bases outside the gene matches. Germline CDR1 is LGHNA and CDR2 is YSLEER. The CDR3 extends over 16 amino acids. The CDR3 sequence: CASSQDLRTGNYGYTF. The DNA for the CDR3 is TGCGCCAGCAGCCAAGATCTGAGGACAGGAAACTATGGCTACACCTTC.

The V and J genes are TRBV3-1 and TRBJ1-2, with 11 bases aligning to TRBD1. Germline CDR1 reads LGHDT; CDR2 reads YNNKEL (reference sequence). This CDR3 has 14 residues. V lost 4 bases and J lost 7; bases outside the gene matches: 5. The CDR3: CASSPGQGALGYTF. The CDR3 region has the DNA TGTGCCAGCAGCCCCGGACAGGGGGCGCTTGGCTACACCTTC.

The chain joins TRBV10-3 to TRBJ1-4; D is unclear. This CDR3 has 15 amino acids. Germline values: CDR1 ENHRY, CDR2 SYGVKD. The germline V and J ends were trimmed by 0 bases and 8 bases, with 13 bases remaining between them. The CDR3 reads CAISESSGSGEKLFF. The CDR3 bases are TGTGCCATCAGTGAGTCGTCGGGGTCTGGAGAAAAACTGTTTTTT.

V and J are TRBV6-1 and TRBJ2-3; no clear D. This CDR3 is built from 16 residues. Germline values: CDR1 MNHNS, CDR2 SASEGT. V was cut by 5 bases and J by 0 bases, with 15 bases left in between. In nucleotides, the CDR3 is TGTGCCAGCAGTCCCCGGGCCCCGGGTAGCACAGATACGCAGTATTTT. Its translation is CASSPRAPGSTDTQYF.

The chain combines TRBV20-1 with TRBJ1-1; 7 bases are a match to TRBD1. Germline values: CDR1 DFQATT, CDR2 SNEGSKA (reference sequence). The CDR3 contains 15 residues. Trimming took 3 bases from V and 2 from J; bases not matched to a gene: 9. The CDR3 DNA is TGCAGTGCTAGGGCCCCGGGACAGCGAAACACTGAAGCTTTCTTT. It translates to CSARAPGQRNTEAFF.

This rearrangement joins TRBV7-2 to TRBJ2-1, with 14 positions matching TRBD2. Trimming at V came to 4 bases and at J to 12 bases, leaving 14 bases not matched to a gene. The CDR3 covers 17 residues. Germline V gene lookup returns CDR1 SGHTA and CDR2 FQGNSA. Here the CDR3 DNA reads TGTGCCAGCAGCTCCTCCGGGACTAGCGGGGGAGGAGGGGGGCAGTTCTTC. Encoded protein: CASSSSGTSGGGGGQFF.

There are a few counts of this clonotype. This chain connects TRBV12-3 or TRBV12-4 to TRBJ1-1; TRBD1 is a possible D gene (6 bases). With 3 bases removed from V and 0 bases from J, the gap between germline ends came to 14 bases. The CDR3 contains 16 residues. The CDR3: CASSLEGGLVNTEAFF. CDR3 in DNA: TGTGCCAGCAGTTTGGAGGGGGGCCTGGTGAACACTGAAGCTTTCTTT.

This clonotype was observed a few times. The chain carries TRBV20-1 and TRBJ2-3; 8 positions match TRBD1. There are 13 residues in the CDR3. Germline CDR1 is DFQATT and CDR2 is SNEGSKA (reference sequence). The J segment lost 4 bases and the V segment lost 5 bases, leaving 5 bases of the junction unmatched. The CDR3 sequence is CSAPGQGSDTQYF. The CDR3 DNA reads TGCAGTGCTCCCGGACAGGGCTCAGATACGCAGTATTTT.

The chain carries TRBV4-1 and TRBJ1-1, with D possibly matching TRBD1 (5 bases). The CDR3 contains 16 residues. Germline CDR1 MGHRA, CDR2 YSYEKL. V dropped 0 bases and J dropped 5 bases, with 16 bases sitting between them. The CDR3: CASSQDVGARGTEAFF. The CDR3 DNA reads TGCGCCAGCAGCCAAGATGTAGGGGCCCGCGGGACTGAAGCTTTCTTT.

The V gene is TRBV10-3, the J gene TRBJ2-7; a possible D gene is TRBD2 (5 bases). V was cut by 0 bases and J by 2 bases, with 14 bases left in between. The CDR3 covers 16 residues. The germline CDR1 and CDR2 sequences are ENHRY and SYGVKD. The CDR3 DNA reads as TGTGCCATCAGTGAGTCTAGTGGGAGTCGCCCCTACGAGCAGTACTTC. The encoded protein is CAISESSGSRPYEQYF.

The rearrangement joins TRBV5-1 to TRBJ2-7; 9 bases agree with TRBD1. Germline CDR1 and CDR2: SGHRS and YFSETQ. This CDR3 is 16 amino acids long. J was trimmed by 0 bases and V by 1 base; bases with no gene match: 5. The CDR3 sequence is CASSLWGTGSSYEQYF. DNA of the CDR3: TGCGCCAGCAGCTTGTGGGGGACAGGGAGCTCCTACGAGCAGTACTTC.